A single sample is the source of the 20 T cell receptor beta chains below, sequenced in a study of blood T cell repertoires in COVID-19. Some clones are missing from TCRdb's copy, which holds only in-frame ones; the method was immunoSEQ multiplex PCR. Counted here are 110,000 to 150,000 clones, around three quarters occurring once; the ten biggest clones make up around 4.4%. Material for sequencing was peripheral blood. The source of these receptors is a man aged 60-69 years with acute or convalescent COVID-19.

The V call is TRBV28, the J call TRBJ2-5, with TRBD1 as a possible D gene (7 bases). Trimming stripped 7 bases from V and 5 bases from J, with 20 bases between. The CDR3 is 15 amino acids. Germline CDR1 is MDHEN and CDR2 is SYDVKM. The CDR3 DNA sequence: TGTGCCAGCACCTTTGCCCGGACAGGAGGGGAGACCCAGTACTTC. It translates to CASTFARTGGETQYF.

The chain has TRBV6-5 and TRBJ2-2, with a weak D call TRBD1 (6 bases). The germline CDR1 and CDR2 sequences are MNHEY and SVGAGI. The CDR3 consists of 15 residues. Trimming shortened V by 9 bases and J by 3 bases, and 17 bases separated the two germline ends. The CDR3 region has the DNA TGTGCCAGTACTACAGGGAACCCCTACACCGGGGAGCTGTTTTTT. This translates into CASTTGNPYTGELFF.

J is TRBJ2-7 and V is TRBV3-1 (or the pseudogene TRBV3-2); 10 positions match TRBD2. The CDR3 runs to 16 residues. Germline assignment: CDR1 LGHDT and CDR2 YNNKEL (reference sequence). V was clipped by 4 bases and J by 2 bases; unmatched bases: 8. The CDR3 here is CASSLAGLAPTYEQYF. DNA for the CDR3: TGTGCCAGCAGCCTAGCGGGACTAGCGCCTACCTACGAGCAGTACTTC.

The CDR3 DNA sequence: TGTGCCAGCAGTCCGCGCGACAGGTCCTACGAGCAGTACTTC. Translating gives CASSPRDRSYEQYF. V usage is TRBV27 and J usage is TRBJ2-7, with a tentative D call TRBD1 (6 bases). V was trimmed by 5 bases and J by 1 base, leaving 12 bases between them. In germline, CDR1 is MNHEY, CDR2 SMNVEV (reference sequence). This CDR3 contains 14 residues.

The J gene is TRBJ2-3, the V gene TRBV7-6, with 9 bases lining up with TRBD2. The CDR3 sequence is 15 residues long. J gave up 3 bases and V 3 bases, and 4 bases lay outside the gene matches. CDR1 SGHVS and CDR2 FNYEAQ come from the germline V gene. CDR3 residues: CASSFSGSMTDTQYF. The CDR3 region has the DNA TGTGCCAGCAGCTTTAGCGGGAGTATGACAGATACGCAGTATTTT. Variable domain in full (rest from reference TRBV7-6 and TRBJ2-3): GAGVSQSPRYKVTKRGQDVALRCDPISGHVSLYWYRQALGQGPEFLTYFNYEAQQDKSGLPNDRFSAERPEGSISTLTIQRTEQRDSAMYRCASSFSGSMTDTQYFGPGTRLTVL.

The V gene is TRBV6-5, the J gene TRBJ2-7; weak D call: TRBD2 (6 bases). This CDR3 spans 15 amino acids. The V gene lost 4 bases and the J gene lost 1 base, with 14 bases spanning the gap. Germline loops: CDR1 MNHEY, CDR2 SVGAGI. This CDR3 is CASSSGPAGSYEQYF. CDR3 nucleotide sequence: TGTGCCAGCAGTTCGGGACCTGCGGGATCCTACGAGCAGTACTTC.

J is TRBJ2-7 and V is TRBV30, with TRBD2 matching over 11 bases. Germline V gene data show CDR1 as GTSNPN and CDR2 as SVGIG (reference sequence). J gave up 9 bases and V 0 bases, and 10 bases lay outside the gene matches. The CDR3 spans 15 residues. CDR3 residues: CAWSVGIAGGPRQYF. DNA for the CDR3: TGTGCCTGGAGTGTAGGTATAGCGGGAGGGCCGAGGCAGTACTTC.

The chain uses TRBV2 and TRBJ1-1; 7 nucleotides match TRBD1. The CDR3 covers 14 residues. V shed 2 bases, J shed 0 bases, and the junction held 0 bases outside the gene matches. The germline V gene has CDR1 SNHLY and CDR2 FYNNEI. CDR3 bases: TGTGCCAGCAGTGAACAGGGGGTGAACACTGAAGCTTTCTTT. Encoded protein: CASSEQGVNTEAFF.

V and J are TRBV7-8 and TRBJ1-2; 7 bases fit TRBD1. Germline CDR1 and CDR2: SGHVS and FQNEAQ. With V trimmed by 1 base and J by 6 bases, 5 bases remained unmatched. The CDR3 runs to 14 residues. CDR3 DNA sequence: TGTGCCAGCAGCTTAGGAACGGGACAGAATGGCTACACCTTC. Translated, it gives CASSLGTGQNGYTF. Supplemented by reference TRBV7-8 and TRBJ1-2, the full variable domain reads GAGVSQSPRYKVAKRGQDVALRCDPISGHVSLFWYQQALGQGPEFLTYFQNEAQLDKSGLPSDRFFAERPEGSVSTLKIQRTQQEDSAVYLCASSLGTGQNGYTFGSGTRLTVV.

The chain couples TRBV6-5 to TRBJ2-2; D is perhaps TRBD1 (6 bases). Trimming pared 7 bases from V and 0 bases from J, leaving 12 bases between. Germline lookup yields CDR1 MNHEY and CDR2 SVGAGI. The length of the CDR3 is 15 residues. As DNA, the CDR3 is TGTGCCAGCACTCTCAGGGGCGCGAACACCGGGGAGCTGTTTTTT. This translates into CASTLRGANTGELFF.

This clone has only one observation. The J gene is TRBJ1-5, the V gene TRBV18, with TRBD1 matching over 7 bases. Trimming took 0 bases from V and 0 from J; bases not matched to a gene: 5. CDR3 length: 17 amino acids. Germline CDR1 is KGHSH and CDR2 is LQKENI. The chain's CDR3 is CASSPPGGSGSNQPQHF. For the CDR3, the DNA is TGTGCCAGCTCACCACCAGGGGGCTCGGGTAGCAATCAGCCCCAGCATTTT. Together with reference TRBV18 and TRBJ1-5, the CDR3 gives the full variable domain: NAGVMQNPRHLVRRRGQEARLRCSPMKGHSHVYWYRQLPEEGLKFMVYLQKENIIDESGMPKERFSAEFPKEGPSILRIQQVVRGDSAAYFCASSPPGGSGSNQPQHFGDGTRLSIL.

The chain uses TRBV6-5 and TRBJ2-2, with 7 positions matching TRBD2. The CDR3 runs to 13 residues. Germline V gives CDR1 MNHEY, CDR2 SVGAGI. Unmatched junction bases numbered 7, after V lost 8 bases and J lost 7 bases. The CDR3 region is CASSGRAHGELFF. As DNA, the CDR3 is TGTGCCAGCTCGGGGAGGGCTCACGGGGAGCTGTTTTTT.

The rearrangement joins TRBV19 to TRBJ2-3; a possible D gene is TRBD2 (6 bases). This CDR3 spans 14 amino acids. Trimming removed 7 bases from V and 0 bases from J, with 11 bases in between. Germline V CDR1 and CDR2: LNHDA, SQIVND (reference sequence). The CDR3 is CASKASASTDTQYF. CDR3 DNA: TGTGCCAGTAAAGCTAGCGCTAGCACAGATACGCAGTATTTT.

The chain combines TRBV7-6 with TRBJ1-5; 9 bases agree with TRBD1. Germline V CDR1 and CDR2: SGHVS, FNYEAQ. The CDR3 runs 14 residues. The V gene end was trimmed by 6 bases and the J gene end by 6 bases; junction bases not matched to a gene: 6. CDR3 in amino acids: CASSQQGAVQPQHF. Written as DNA, the CDR3 is TGTGCCAGCAGTCAACAGGGGGCTGTTCAGCCCCAGCATTTT.

The chain carries TRBV6-5 and TRBJ2-3, with 7 bases aligning to TRBD1. J lost 3 bases, V lost 6 bases, and 6 bases had no gene match. CDR1 is MNHEY and CDR2 is SVGAGI in the germline V gene. CDR3 size: 14 residues. CDR3 in amino acids: CASRLTGTTDTQYF. The CDR3 DNA reads TGTGCCAGCAGGTTGACAGGGACGACAGATACGCAGTATTTT.

CDR3 nucleotide sequence: TGTGCCAGTAGCTTTAGCGCTCCGGGGACTGAAGCTTTCTTT. Translated: CASSFSAPGTEAFF. V gene TRBV19 combines with J gene TRBJ1-1, with no clear D. Trimming left V 6 bases short and J 5 bases short, with 16 bases between. Germline assignment: CDR1 LNHDA and CDR2 SQIVND (reference sequence). The CDR3 sequence is 14 residues long.

This sequence joins TRBV14 and TRBJ2-3; TRBD2 matches 11 bases. The length of the CDR3 is 17 residues. Per germline, CDR1 SGHDN and CDR2 FVKESK. J lost 3 bases, V lost 4 bases, and 9 bases had no gene match. As DNA, the CDR3 is TGTGCCAGCAGCCCCCTAGTAACTAGCGGGAGAACAGATACGCAGTATTTT. Amino acid sequence: CASSPLVTSGRTDTQYF. Drawing the rest from reference TRBV14 and TRBJ2-3, the complete variable domain is EAGVTQFPSHSVIEKGQTVTLRCDPISGHDNLYWYRRVMGKEIKFLLHFVKESKQDESGMPNNRFLAERTGGTYSTLKVQPAELEDSGVYFCASSPLVTSGRTDTQYFGPGTRLTVL.

The chain has TRBV19 and TRBJ1-5; the D is unclear. Germline CDR1 reads LNHDA; CDR2 reads SQIVND (reference sequence). Trimming removed 4 bases from V and 6 bases from J, with 19 bases in between. The CDR3 is 16 amino acids. The CDR3 is CASSTVVAATRQPQHF. For the CDR3, the DNA is TGTGCCAGTAGTACGGTGGTGGCCGCGACACGTCAGCCCCAGCATTTT.

This clone is termed medium-sized. The chain couples TRBV21-1 to TRBJ1-5; the table's D call of TRBD1 was not tested on the DNA. TRBV21-1 is assigned pseudogene status. The CDR3 contains 15 residues. DNA of the CDR3: TGTGCCAGCAGCAGAAAGGGGTTAACTTGTCAGCCCCAGCATTTT. It specifies CASSRKGLTCQPQHF.

The J gene is TRBJ2-3, the V gene TRBV3-1 (or the pseudogene TRBV3-2); 7 positions match TRBD2. The CDR3 extends over 16 amino acids. With 3 bases clipped from V and 8 bases from J, the junction kept 14 bases outside the gene matches. Germline V gene data show CDR1 as LGHDT and CDR2 as YNNKEL (reference sequence). CDR3 nucleotide sequence: TGTGCCAGCAGCCACCGAGTTCTAGCGGCCAGAGCTACGCAGTATTTT. The encoded protein is CASSHRVLAARATQYF.